This record covers a single TCR beta chain. As originally analysed: Reference gene primers were amplified, and this amplification served to estimate nucleated cell counts. The assay was immunoSEQ multiplex PCR, and TCRdb's table has in-frame clones only and misses some. The V and J calls and the clone size are those of that table, but D and trimming were determined from the DNA. The sample carries about 410,000 clones, approximately 91% recorded once. This entry comes from a study of blood T cell repertoires in COVID-19. In the study overall: Sources were T cells, B-cell-depleted T cells, or PBMCs; the material itself was cDNA or gDNA.

Seattle patient enrollment occurred during active infection, with longitudinal follow-up thereafter. Trimming took off 0 bases at V and 2 bases at J, with 8 bases between the two ends. CDR3 size: 14 residues. The germline gives CDR1 SGDLS, CDR2 YYNGEE. Sequencing was done on a sample of peripheral blood. The sequence was collected from a woman aged 40-49 years with COVID-19, enrolled during active disease. This chain connects TRBV9 to TRBJ1-2; D uncertain. CDR3 sequence (DNA): TGTGCCAGCAGCGTAGACGGAGTCAACTATGGCTACACCTTC. Protein product: CASSVDGVNYGYTF. The complete variable domain, with remaining parts taken from reference TRBV9 and TRBJ1-2, reads DSGVTQTPKHLITATGQRVTLRCSPRSGDLSVYWYQQSLDQGLQFLIQYYNGEERAKGNILERFSAQQFPDLHSELNLSSLELGDSALYFCASSVDGVNYGYTFGSGTRLTVV.